The clone carrying this T cell receptor (beta chain) was observed many times. No antigen is known for it. Germline V gene data show CDR1 as LGHNA and CDR2 as YSLEER. With 0 bases removed from V and 4 bases from J, the gap between germline ends came to 15 bases. CDR3 length: 16 residues. Each cDNA held unique molecular identifiers, and template switching gave it a universal primer site. One entry per CDR3 protein results from TCRdb running MiXCR on the 5' RACE reads. The sample lists roughly 540,000 distinct CDR3 sequences, 20% to 25% occurring once. The data originate from a study of identical twins. Study outcomes and limitations: Findings depended on cross-sectional statistics rather than tracking the same donors.

In addition, the sample was reused for a study of T cells expressing NK-cell markers. That publication notes: The CD3+CD56-NKG2C+ fraction of several donors was likewise dominated by these clonotypes.

The sequence derives from a woman aged 18-35 years in good health. This chain uses TRBV4-3 with TRBJ1-1, with a possible D match to TRBD1 (6 bases). Material: CD4+ T cells sorted from blood. The CDR3 coding sequence is TGCGCCAGCAGCCAAGATCTTAGGCAGGGGACCACTGAAGCTTTCTTT. This gives the protein CASSQDLRQGTTEAFF.